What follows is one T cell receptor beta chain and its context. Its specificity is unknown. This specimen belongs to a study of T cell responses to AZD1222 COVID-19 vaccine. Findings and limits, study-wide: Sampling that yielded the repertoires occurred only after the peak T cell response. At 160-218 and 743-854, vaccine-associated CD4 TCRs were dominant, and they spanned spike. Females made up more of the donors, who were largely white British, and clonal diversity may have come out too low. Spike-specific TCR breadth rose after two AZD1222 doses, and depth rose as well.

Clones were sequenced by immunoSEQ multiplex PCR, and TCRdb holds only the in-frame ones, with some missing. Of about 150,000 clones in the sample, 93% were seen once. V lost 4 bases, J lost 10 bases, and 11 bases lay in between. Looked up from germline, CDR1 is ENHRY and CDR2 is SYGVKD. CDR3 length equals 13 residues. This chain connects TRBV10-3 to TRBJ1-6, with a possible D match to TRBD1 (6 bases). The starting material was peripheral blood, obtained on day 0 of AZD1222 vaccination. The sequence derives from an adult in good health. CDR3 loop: CAISGGGASPLHF. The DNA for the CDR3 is TGTGCCATCAGTGGGGGGGGCGCCTCACCCCTCCACTTT.